This T cell receptor (beta chain) was found in a study of cytomegalovirus exposure and HLA in healthy donors (dated by TCRdb to the late 2010s). In the study overall: In an earlier analysis of 550 to 750 of the donors, 250 to 350 Gb of sequence data and some 120 million unique TCR beta sequences from some 170 million T cells were reported. Roughly 310 gigabases of sequencing data and tens of millions of unique TCR sequences were included in an early release covering 550 to 800 HLA-typed donors. The genetic ancestry cluster associated with self-reported Caucasian donors included 70% to 85% of the 398 genotyped donors. The study aimed to test whether cataloging public T cell receptors could reveal signatures of past pathogen exposure. Using immunosequencing, the study profiled T cell repertoires from about 610 subjects and related those repertoires to cytomegalovirus serostatus. Along with the approximately 600-subject first cohort, a separate validation cohort of roughly 110 different subjects was used. The study combined high-throughput TCR immunosequencing, statistical association of individual TCRs with disease status, and machine learning to predict cytomegalovirus infection status. A later analysis re-examined previously published TCR beta repertoires from more than 550 donors and added high-resolution HLA genotyping to investigate patterns of TCR occurrence. Rather than using new phenotypic data, the later analysis identified candidate immune exposures from TCR beta sequences and from how often those sequences occurred across donors. An earlier analysis of some 500 of the donors applied high-throughput TCR beta sequencing to assess whether each TCR beta V gene segment acted as functional or pseudogenic. Donor age, sex, ethnicity and CMV serostatus were compiled alongside the repertoire data. Genome-wide SNP genotypes for about 65% of the roughly 670 donors were used in a later genetic analysis, which treated that subset as a discovery cohort. Every discovery cohort repertoire had been produced on one sequencing platform. HLA typing covered class I and class II loci at four-digit resolution. Typing coverage differed by locus: A, B, C, DRB1 and DQB1 were typed in about 620-630 donors, DQA1 in about 510, DPA1 in some 600, and DPB1 in 472. Roughly five DR-DQ haplotypes were handled as single units for association and clustering, since linkage in the cohort was strong. Among 300 to 500 genotyped donors of the cohort, an average of around 240,000 unique TCR beta nucleotide sequences was sequenced per donor, of which 15% to 20% were non-productive.

Trimmed from V: 5 bases; trimmed from J: 3 bases; junction bases lacking a gene match: 3. The CDR3 goes from the cysteine to the phenylalanine over 14 residues. Only the CDR3 DNA is retained, 42 bases long and in frame from the first base. As encoded in the germline V gene (reference sequence), CDR1 is LNHDA while CDR2 is SQIVND. As for this clone: What this receptor recognizes is not known. No much larger clone exists at a distance of one base, and base qualities are not known.

Libraries were built with the immunoSEQ multiplex PCR assay. A mixture of 60 forward primers for TCR Vbeta segments and 13 reverse primers for TCR Jbeta segments was used in the multiplex PCR. The CDR3 region of rearranged TCR beta genes was amplified from genomic DNA by a multiplex PCR assay. Amplified TCR beta libraries were sequenced as 87-base-pair reads on the Illumina HiSeq System. The authors' analysis ran thus. A later analysis tallied 75 million to 85 million unique TCR beta chains across the 666 repertoires, and around 9.9 million of those chains were shared by two or more donors. A nearest-neighbor algorithm error-corrected the raw reads and collapsed the reads into unique sequences, merging closely related sequences to remove PCR and sequencing errors. CDR3 sequences were aligned to IMGT reference sequences to assign V, D and J gene segments. For a sequence to be retained, at least a six-nucleotide match to both a V gene segment and a J gene segment was required. Rearrangements were called productive when the CDR3 lacked stop codons and stayed in frame with V and J; all others were non-productive. Following IMGT convention, CDR3 was defined as the stretch from the second conserved V-encoded cysteine up to the conserved J-encoded phenylalanine. Sequences without an unambiguous match to a single V gene segment were excluded from the earlier analysis of approximately 560 of the donors. In an earlier analysis of 450 to 700 of the donors, V segments were called functional above 56.7% productive rearrangements and were called segregating when the between-donor standard deviation exceeded 5%. A statistical classification framework was developed to diagnose cytomegalovirus status using the catalog of TCR beta chain sequences. In a later analysis, TCR nucleotide sequences were compared against IMGT/GENE-DB human TR gene sequences so that V and J genes could be assigned. A later analysis assigned CDR3 sequences and most-parsimonious VDJ recombination scenarios with the TCRdist pipeline. In a later analysis, each TCR beta chain was defined by its CDR3 amino acid sequence together with its V-gene family, and reads without a unique V-gene family were excluded. A later analysis removed several hundred highly shared, low-generation-probability nucleotide sequences to deal with suspected cross-contamination and a sequencing artifact. For each public chain, a later analysis derived a clonal expansion index from normalized ranks of inferred template counts within each repertoire. A later analysis computed generation probabilities with a VDJ recombination model fitted to out-of-frame rearrangements, and checked the results against IGoR. Hypergeometric tests were used in a later analysis to score TCR-TCR, TCR-HLA and TCR-CMV co-occurrence, with a repertoire-size bias correction applied to the TCR pairs. To estimate false discovery rates, a later analysis permuted the HLA or CMV assignments 20 times. In a later analysis, co-occurring TCRs were grouped using DBSCAN, and TCRdist sequence similarity was added for clustering within HLA-allele-positive subsets. Repertoires with fewer than 30,000 or more than 120,000 public chains were left out of co-occurrence clustering, as were five repertoires with anomalous nucleotide sharing. Imported from immuneACCESS, the table was reduced by TCRdb to in-frame sequences with V and J called. These copies leave out some clones; in studies compared against another copy, an unresolved V gene accounts for under half, and the cause of the remainder is not known. That table supplies the V and J calls and clone size; D and trimming were determined from the DNA. For this sample the table gives around 140,000 clones, of which approximately 78% were detected only once. About 3.4% of the sample goes to the ten largest clones.

Study-wide findings and limitations: Broadly in line with IMGT annotations, most TCR beta V segments showed up in productive rearrangements about 90% or about 30% of the time in an earlier analysis of approximately 640 of the donors. Because HLA typing was unavailable for some donors at each locus, only the typed subset was used in association tests. A further reported finding was that TCR beta sequences accurately predicted the HLA-A and HLA-B alleles for most subjects in the first cohort. In vitro tests confirmed that a few of the cytomegalovirus-associated TCR beta chains recognize cytomegalovirus antigens. Linkage disequilibrium might explain the correlated functional status among segregating V segments, but an unknown experimental factor could not be excluded. This cohort had only TCR beta chains sequenced, and the lack of alpha or paired-chain data limited which features could be detected. Sequencing depth was assumed to be roughly uniform across donors in the presence/absence analyses, though that assumption may not hold. An association between a missense DCLRE1C variant and V-gene and J-gene trimming of TCR beta chains was found in a later genetic analysis and replicated in an independent cohort. The earlier analysis of 450 to 700 of the donors excluded about 16 rarely observed V segments, including chromosome 9 orphons, because counts were too low. The study gave a list of 150 to 200 TCR beta chains associated with cytomegalovirus. A cluster of highly shared sequence variants was judged likely to represent a technical artifact of the sequencing pipeline. The 87-base-pair reads could not distinguish some IMGT-functional V segments, including TRBV6-2 and TRBV6-3, so those segments were excluded. A later genetic analysis reported fewer N-insertions in productive TCRs among donors in an Asian-associated ancestry cluster than the approximately 700-donor mean. According to a later analysis, most CMV-associated TCR beta chains appeared to be HLA-restricted, and the HLA associations seemed to be driven largely by CMV exposure. The classifier was reported to diagnose cytomegalovirus status with high specificity and sensitivity in both the original and validation cohorts. Several of the top co-occurrence clusters appeared to be linked to parvovirus B19, influenza, CMV and Epstein-Barr virus, according to a later analysis. Most TCR sequences were seen in very few donors, while some public TCRs were found in many individuals. In a later analysis, HLA-associated TCR beta chains showed more clonal expansion and lower generation probabilities than non-associated chains that were equally common. The authors suggested that the approach could potentially be generalized to other disease states and immunological phenotypes. The only immune exposure information available for the cohort was CMV serostatus. According to a later analysis, TCR association rates differed among HLA loci, with DRB1 alleles showing the most associated TCRs and HLA-C alleles showing the fewest. A later analysis associated 16,951 TCR beta sequences with specific HLA alleles at a false discovery rate of 0.05. Strong co-occurrence of HLA alleles, especially DR and DQ, made assigning TCR associations to individual alleles difficult.

The cohort consisted of some 730 healthy bone marrow donors. At the time of sampling, every cohort member was nominally healthy, though immune exposures that went unrecorded were likely present. The donor tested CMV seropositive and was one of the 289 seropositive cohort members. A peripheral blood sample was provided by each donor, and peripheral blood mononuclear cells were used for TCR beta sequencing. The Qiagen DNeasy Blood Extraction Kit was used to extract genomic DNA from the blood cell samples. The sequence links TRBV19 to TRBJ2-7; the central 11 bases match TRBD1. Specimen: PBMCs. The sequence was obtained from a man aged 18 to 30 in good health and CMV-seropositive. The nucleotides read TGTGCCAGTAGTGCCGGGACAGGGGGCTACGAGCAGTACTTC. Its amino acids are CASSAGTGGYEQYF. Reference TRBV19 and TRBJ2-7 proteins supply the regions before and after the CDR3; the full variable domain is: DGGITQSPKYLFRKEGQNVTLSCEQNLNHDAMYWYRQDPGQGLRLIYYSQIVNDFQKGDIAEGYSVSREKKESFPLTVTSAQKNPTAFYLCASSAGTGGYEQYFGPGTRLTVT.